Each of the 3 T cell receptor beta chains below was sequenced from the same sample in a study of shared clonotypes between healthy human individuals. Sequenced by immunoSEQ multiplex PCR; TCRdb stores in-frame clones only, minus some. This repertoire shows 450,000 to 600,000 clones, approximately 85% found once; its top ten account for 13%. The sample consisted of PBMCs. The receptors shown here come from a middle-aged woman in good health. Some clones in this sample may be carry-over from other donors' samples.

V gene TRBV4-1 combines with J gene TRBJ1-5; no definite D call. There are 13 residues in the CDR3. Germline V gives CDR1 MGHRA, CDR2 YSYEKL. Trimming took off 1 base at V and 7 bases at J, with 8 bases between the two ends. The CDR3 DNA follows: TGCGCCAGCAGCCAAGTCCTACGGCAGCCCCAGCATTTT. Its translation: CASSQVLRQPQHF.

The V and J genes are TRBV13 and TRBJ2-1; D tentatively reads TRBD1 or TRBD2 (5 bases each). This CDR3 is built from 15 residues. V lost 5 bases, J lost 6 bases, and 17 bases lay in between. Germline CDR1 is PRHDT and CDR2 is FYEKMQ (reference sequence). DNA for the CDR3: TGTGCCAGCAGCCCGGCTTGGGACGAGATCAATGAGCAGTTCTTC. It codes for CASSPAWDEINEQFF.

This clone was counted only a few times. The same CDR3 is also encoded by other DNA sequences in this sample. The gene calls are TRBV7-9 and TRBJ1-2; the match to TRBD1 covers 10 bases. With 5 bases clipped from V and 8 bases from J, the junction kept 5 bases outside the gene matches. This CDR3 contains 13 residues. CDR1 SEHNR and CDR2 FQNEAQ come from the germline V gene (reference sequence). The CDR3: CASSPGQGDGYTF. The CDR3 bases are TGTGCCAGCAGCCCAGGACAGGGGGACGGCTACACCTTC.